Described below is a single TCR beta chain sequence and its context. The sample's treatment: randomized to nivolumab then ipilimumab (arm A) or the reverse (arm B). PBMC sorting kept live CD3+CD8+ cells without CD19 or CD56. These data are taken from a study of sequential checkpoint blockade in melanoma. In the study overall: After both sequences, patients received maintenance nivolumab.

CDR1 and CDR2 (germline): SNHLY, FYNNEI. The CDR3 spans 17 residues. Repertoires were generated with immunoSEQ multiplex PCR, while TCRdb's copy carries only in-frame clones and drops some. The table records fewer than 35,000 clones, 65% to 90% of them present only once. The genes are TRBV2 and TRBJ2-5; possibly TRBD1 for D (5 bases). The J call is in doubt because the DNA end fits TRBJ2-7 better. The receptor was derived from a human donor with melanoma. The sequences come from CD8+ T cells sorted from blood (inferred from file names), collected from a patient given nivolumab and ipilimumab in sequence. CDR3 in amino acids: CASSRYLHTGSSYEQYF. CDR3 nucleotides: TGTGCCAGCAGTCGATACCTACACACAGGTTCCTCCTACGAGCAGTACTTC.